These 14 T cell receptor beta chains were sequenced from one sample in a study of T-cell reconstitution after alpha-beta-depleted transplantation in children. Unique molecular identifiers featured in how the TCRbeta library was prepared. TCRdb itself ran the PCR reads through MiXCR, one entry per CDR3 protein. Here the sample spans over 550,000 distinct CDR3 sequences, roughly a tenth being singletons. Specimen: PBMCs from the stem cell graft donor, collected from the stem cell graft. The source is a human donor who donated a stem cell graft to a child with acute myeloid leukemia.

The V and J genes are TRBV9 and TRBJ2-3; D not certain. V gave up 0 bases and J gave up 2 bases, with 7 bases separating them. Germline V gene data show CDR1 as SGDLS and CDR2 as YYNGEE. The CDR3 is 14 residues long. In DNA, the CDR3 is TGTGCCAGCAGCGTAGGTGGATACACAGATACGCAGTATTTT. It yields the protein CASSVGGYTDTQYF.

In this sample, this clonotype turned up many times. The chain employs TRBV29-1 and TRBJ2-3; 8 nucleotides line up with TRBD2. With 7 bases clipped from V and 2 bases from J, the junction kept 8 bases outside the gene matches. The CDR3 runs to 14 residues. Germline V gene lookup returns CDR1 SQVTM and CDR2 ANQGSEA. The CDR3 coding sequence is TGCAGCGGGGGGCTAGCGGGCCACACAGATACGCAGTATTTT. Residues: CSGGLAGHTDTQYF.

The V call is TRBV12-3 or TRBV12-4, the J call TRBJ2-2; no reliable D call. Trimming took off 6 bases at V and 5 bases at J, with 13 bases between the two ends. The CDR3 spans 14 residues. CDR3 amino acids: CASSLTVGTGELFF. The DNA of the CDR3 is TGTGCCAGCAGCTTGACGGTGGGGACCGGGGAGCTGTTTTTT.

This clonotype was seen a few times. The CDR3 DNA sequence: TGCAGTGCTATAGTCCAGCGGGGGCAGCCCCAGCATTTT. Translating gives CSAIVQRGQPQHF. The chain carries TRBV20-1 and TRBJ1-5, with D possibly TRBD1 on 5 matching bases. From germline, CDR1 is DFQATT and CDR2 SNEGSKA (reference sequence). The CDR3 is 13 amino acids. Between the trimmed V and J ends, which lost 4 bases and 7 bases, there was a span of 14 bases.

This clonotype occurred a few times. This chain joins TRBV14 and TRBJ1-1; D call uncertain. CDR1 and CDR2 from the germline V gene are SGHDN and FVKESK. Trimming shortened V by 2 bases and J by 0 bases, and 7 bases separated the two germline ends. The CDR3 runs to 14 residues. The CDR3 region has the DNA TGTGCCAGCAGCCAACCACCCATGAACACTGAAGCTTTCTTT. It translates to CASSQPPMNTEAFF.

This clonotype has just a few counts. J is TRBJ2-1 and V is TRBV4-3; TRBD1 or TRBD2 may be the D gene (5 bases each). Trimming stripped 0 bases from V and 1 base from J, with 10 bases between. Germline CDR1 and CDR2: LGHNA and YSLEER. The CDR3 consists of 16 residues. CDR3 residues: CASSQEGTASYNEQFF. CDR3 in DNA: TGCGCCAGCAGCCAAGAGGGGACGGCATCCTACAATGAGCAGTTCTTC.

This clonotype was recorded many times. The gene calls are TRBV27 and TRBJ2-6; D unresolved. The CDR3 runs to 16 residues. From germline, CDR1 is MNHEY and CDR2 SMNVEV (reference sequence). Trimming stripped 4 bases from V and 0 bases from J, with 10 bases between. The CDR3 region is CASSSRRNSGANVLTF. CDR3 DNA sequence: TGTGCCAGCAGTTCCCGACGGAACTCTGGGGCCAACGTCCTGACTTTC. The full variable domain, its missing parts supplied by reference TRBV27 and TRBJ2-6, is EAQVTQNPRYLITVTGKKLTVTCSQNMNHEYMSWYRQDPGLGLRQIYYSMNVEVTDKGDVPEGYKVSRKEKRNFPLILESPSPNQTSLYFCASSSRRNSGANVLTFGAGSRLTVL.

The rearrangement uses TRBV6-2 or TRBV6-3 and TRBJ2-4; 7 bases match TRBD1. The J segment lost 14 bases and the V segment lost 6 bases, leaving 16 bases of the junction unmatched. The CDR3 is 14 residues long. CDR1 MNHEY and CDR2 SVGEGT come from the germline V gene. The CDR3 region has the DNA TGTGCCAGCAGCCTCTCCTCCTACCGGGACAGAAAGTACTTC. Protein: CASSLSSYRDRKYF.

This clonotype was detected only a few times. J is TRBJ2-1 and V is TRBV28, with 10 bases fitting TRBD2. The germline CDR1 and CDR2 sequences are MDHEN and SYDVKM. V was clipped by 2 bases and J by 7 bases; unmatched bases: 8. The CDR3 has 16 residues. The CDR3 loop reads CASSLGTGLAVNEQFF. The CDR3 DNA sequence: TGTGCCAGCAGTTTAGGGACCGGACTAGCGGTTAATGAGCAGTTCTTC.

This clonotype appeared many times. V gene TRBV29-1 combines with J gene TRBJ1-5; D gene unclear. Trimming left V 4 bases short and J 0 bases short, with 7 bases between. CDR1 SQVTM and CDR2 ANQGSEA come from the germline V gene. This CDR3 comprises 13 residues. CDR3 in amino acids: CSVVMGSNQPQHF. CDR3 bases: TGCAGCGTTGTTATGGGTAGCAATCAGCCCCAGCATTTT.

This clonotype was seen more than once but under ten times. This rearrangement joins TRBV29-1 to TRBJ2-1, with D perhaps matching TRBD1 (6 bases). V gave up 3 bases and J gave up 8 bases, with 11 bases separating them. The CDR3 consists of 12 residues. The germline V gene has CDR1 SQVTM and CDR2 ANQGSEA. Here the CDR3 DNA reads TGCAGCGTTGACGGCAGGGGAGATGAGCAGTTCTTC. Translation: CSVDGRGDEQFF.

This clonotype was counted at least ten times. The chain employs TRBV3-1 and TRBJ1-1, with 7 bases that match TRBD1. The CDR3 is made up of 14 amino acids. V shed 4 bases, J shed 5 bases, and the junction held 7 bases outside the gene matches. In germline, CDR1 is LGHDT, CDR2 YNNKEL (reference sequence). DNA for the CDR3: TGTGCCAGCAGCCCTCAAAGGGGGCAGACTGAAGCTTTCTTT. Amino acid sequence: CASSPQRGQTEAFF.

Only a few counts were recorded for this clonotype. The gene calls are TRBV12-3 or TRBV12-4 and TRBJ1-4, with D perhaps matching TRBD1 (6 bases). Trimming removed 2 bases at V and 4 bases at J, with 11 bases between. This CDR3 spans 15 amino acids. This CDR3 is CASSLTGGGNEKLFF. The DNA of the CDR3 is TGTGCCAGCAGTTTAACGGGGGGCGGTAATGAAAAACTGTTTTTT.

The rearrangement links TRBV11-2 to TRBJ2-4, with D possibly TRBD1 on 6 matching bases. Trimming removed 1 base from V and 4 bases from J, with 11 bases in between. Germline V gives CDR1 SGHAT, CDR2 FQNNGV. This CDR3 region has 15 residues. The CDR3 spells CASSLVGQLKNIQYF. The CDR3 DNA follows: TGTGCCAGCAGCTTAGTAGGACAGTTGAAAAACATTCAGTACTTC.